The 21 T cell receptor beta chains below were found in one sample sequenced in a study of blood T cells in healthy people across ages (dated by TCRdb to the mid-2010s). Library construction relied on 5' RACE. TCRdb names Illumina HiSeq 2500 as the instrument used. The second PCR ran for about 6 to 12 cycles and used a J-beta primer mix along with a sample-barcoded 5' primer. TCRdb reprocessing: public reads trimmed at Q25 with fastp, clones called with MiXCR, in-frame beta chains kept. A single entry per CDR3 protein holds the most common genes and DNA from its merged rows. In this sample the table shows 1.5 million to 2 million distinct CDR3 sequences, roughly 27% of which occur a single time. The top ten clones comprise more than 6% of the sample. The sequencing sample was made of blood. The receptors originated from a woman aged 25 to 39 in good health.

In regard to this clonotype: Mismatch with germline at one junction end may stem from a read error. V gene TRBV11-2 combines with J gene TRBJ2-1; 7 nucleotides agree with TRBD2. Germline-derived CDR1 and CDR2 are SGHAT and FQNNGV. The CDR3 contains 15 residues. CDR3: CASSFGRGVYNGQFF. The CDR3 bases are TGTGCCAGCAGCTTTGGGAGGGGCGTCTACAATGGGCAGTTCTTC.

This clonotype has only a few counts. A much more abundant neighbour one base away suggests this may be a read error. This rearrangement joins TRBV4-3 to TRBJ2-7; 9 bases align to TRBD2. Trimming cost V 0 bases and J 3 bases; bases outside gene matches: 3. The CDR3 runs to 15 residues. CDR1 is LGHNA, CDR2 YSLEER, per germline. In nucleotides, the CDR3 is TGCGCCAGCAGCCAAGAGAGTAGCGGGAGCTACGAGCAGTACTTC. This encodes CASSQESSGSYEQYF.

This clonotype was found a few times. This chain uses TRBV20-1 with TRBJ2-3; the D gene is possibly TRBD2 (7 bases). The CDR3 sequence is 15 residues long. Germline lookup yields CDR1 DFQATT and CDR2 SNEGSKA (reference sequence). Between the trimmed V and J ends, which lost 4 bases and 2 bases, there was a span of 16 bases. The CDR3 nucleotides read TGCAGTGCTATTTACGGGGGGCAGGTCACAGATACGCAGTATTTT. It yields the protein CSAIYGGQVTDTQYF.

The chain carries TRBV20-1 and TRBJ1-5; 8 bases align to TRBD1. The germline CDR1 and CDR2 sequences are DFQATT and SNEGSKA (reference sequence). The CDR3 contains 14 residues. The junction had 2 bases not matched to a gene; V was cut back by 2 bases and J by 2 bases. CDR3 bases: TGCAGTGCTAGATTGACAGGGGGCAATCAGCCCCAGCATTTT. It specifies CSARLTGGNQPQHF.

This sequence joins TRBV28 and TRBJ2-2; 11 bases agree with TRBD2. Germline trimming cut 5 bases from V and 4 bases from J; bases unmatched to any gene: 12. The germline gives CDR1 MDHEN, CDR2 SYDVKM. The CDR3 loop spans 18 amino acids. In DNA, the CDR3 is TGTGCCAGCAGTCCGAAACGATTACTAGCGGGAGTCACCGGGGAGCTGTTTTTT. Encoded protein: CASSPKRLLAGVTGELFF.

Only a few counts were recorded for this clonotype. The V gene is TRBV6-7, the J gene TRBJ1-5; 7 bases fit TRBD1. Being an ORF, TRBV6-7 has a function that is uncertain. The CDR3 runs to 15 residues. Trimming took 10 bases from V and 4 from J; bases not matched to a gene: 13. CDR3 DNA sequence: TGTGCCATGCGAAAGTGGGACAGTCGGAATCAGCCCCAGCATTTT. Translating gives CAMRKWDSRNQPQHF.

This clonotype was seen a handful of times. V is TRBV5-1 and J is TRBJ2-2; D is undetermined. V shed 6 bases and J shed 0 bases, with 9 bases lying between them. The CDR3 is made up of 14 amino acids. From germline, CDR1 is SGHRS and CDR2 YFSETQ. CDR3 protein: CASMEGSNTGELFF. CDR3 sequence (DNA): TGCGCCAGCATGGAAGGATCGAACACCGGGGAGCTGTTTTTT.

Note on this clonotype: The junction differs from germline at one of its ends, possibly a read error. The gene calls are TRBV12-3 or TRBV12-4 and TRBJ2-1, with D hard to call. The CDR3 totals 11 residues. CDR3 residues: CVSSIYNEQFF. The CDR3 DNA reads as TGTGTCAGCAGCATCTACAATGAGCAGTTCTTC.

V usage is TRBV12-3 or TRBV12-4 and J usage is TRBJ1-1; a weak D match, TRBD1 (6 bases). V dropped 3 bases and J dropped 7 bases, with 9 bases sitting between them. CDR3 length: 12 amino acids. CDR3 region: CASSLTGFEAFF. The CDR3, as DNA: TGTGCCAGCAGTTTGACAGGATTTGAAGCTTTCTTT.

This clonotype was detected only a few times. The J gene is TRBJ2-5, the V gene TRBV12-3 or TRBV12-4; D remains unclear. V lost 3 bases to trimming and J lost 2 bases, with 7 bases between them. This CDR3 is 13 amino acids long. As DNA, the CDR3 is TGTGCCAGCAGTTTTTTTCGTCAAGAGACCCAGTACTTC. It codes for CASSFFRQETQYF.

This clonotype appeared a few times. The rearrangement joins TRBV4-2 to TRBJ1-1; D is uncertain. This CDR3 is built from 14 residues. Germline V gene lookup returns CDR1 LGHNA and CDR2 YNFKEQ. V was pared by 0 bases and J by 4 bases, with 9 bases between. CDR3 amino acids: CASSQEIELTEAFF. The CDR3 DNA follows: TGTGCCAGCAGCCAAGAAATAGAGCTCACTGAAGCTTTCTTT.

The V call is TRBV10-1, the J call TRBJ1-2, with TRBD1 as a possible D gene (6 bases). V was trimmed by 6 bases and J by 6 bases, leaving 20 bases between them. The CDR3 spans 15 residues. Per germline, CDR1 WNHNN and CDR2 SYGVQD (reference sequence). The CDR3 region is CASRPNRDNKDGYTF. The CDR3 bases are TGCGCCAGCAGACCCAACAGGGACAATAAGGATGGCTACACCTTC.

This rearrangement joins TRBV28 to TRBJ2-5; 11 bases fit TRBD2. The CDR3 covers 18 residues. Per germline, CDR1 MDHEN and CDR2 SYDVKM. V dropped 9 bases and J dropped 0; count of bases not matched to a gene: 15. CDR3 sequence reads: CASLGGLAGGSYQETQYF. The CDR3 nucleotides are TGTGCCAGTCTTGGGGGGCTAGCGGGGGGTTCGTACCAAGAGACCCAGTACTTC.

Concerning this clonotype: This could be a read error, since a much larger clone is one nucleotide away. This sequence joins TRBV9 and TRBJ1-4; 7 nucleotides line up with TRBD1. Looked up from germline, CDR1 is SGDLS and CDR2 is YYNGEE. This CDR3 contains 15 residues. The CDR3 loop is CASSLRQGLNEKRFF. The CDR3 nucleotides are TGTGCCAGCAGCCTTCGACAGGGCCTTAATGAAAAACGGTTTTTT.

This clonotype was seen more than once but under ten times. The CDR3 DNA is TGTGCCAGCAGCCTAGGTCCGGGACAGACTAATGAAAAACTGTTTTTT. This gives the protein CASSLGPGQTNEKLFF. The chain recombines TRBV6-6 with TRBJ1-4, with TRBD1 identical over 7 bases. The CDR3 covers 16 residues. From germline, CDR1 is MNHNY and CDR2 SVGAGI (reference sequence). With 6 bases clipped from V and 2 bases from J, the junction kept 9 bases outside the gene matches.

J is TRBJ2-1 and V is TRBV12-5, with D perhaps matching TRBD1 (6 bases). Germline V CDR1 and CDR2: LGHNT, FRNRAP. The CDR3 sequence is 15 residues long. V was pared by 1 base and J by 2 bases, with 9 bases between. The CDR3 coding sequence is TGTGCTAGTGGTTTGGGGGGGCTCGCCTACAATGAGCAGTTCTTC. Its translation: CASGLGGLAYNEQFF. Drawing the rest from reference TRBV12-5 and TRBJ2-1, the complete variable domain is DARVTQTPRHKVTEMGQEVTMRCQPILGHNTVFWYRQTMMQGLELLAYFRNRAPLDDSGMPKDRFSAEMPDATLATLKIQPSEPRDSAVYFCASGLGGLAYNEQFFGPGTRLTVL.

This clonotype has more than one count but fewer than ten. V and J are TRBV5-1 and TRBJ1-4; possible D gene TRBD1, 5 bases. This CDR3 comprises 16 residues. Trimming pared 0 bases from V and 3 bases from J, leaving 12 bases between. Germline assignment: CDR1 SGHRS and CDR2 YFSETQ. DNA of the CDR3: TGCGCCAGCAGCTTGGGCCCACAGGCTCCTAATGAAAAACTGTTTTTT. It yields the protein CASSLGPQAPNEKLFF.

The rearrangement joins TRBV5-1 to TRBJ2-1, with TRBD1 identical over 12 bases. Germline loops: CDR1 SGHRS, CDR2 YFSETQ. V shed 4 bases, J shed 9 bases, and the junction held 5 bases outside the gene matches. The CDR3 runs 14 residues. CDR3 nucleotides: TGCGCCAGCAGCGGGGACAGGGGGCTTAGTGAGCAGTTCTTC. This sequence encodes CASSGDRGLSEQFF.

V is TRBV20-1 and J is TRBJ1-6, with unresolved D. The length of the CDR3 is 16 residues. The V gene lost 1 base and the J gene lost 0 bases, with 10 bases spanning the gap. The germline gives CDR1 DFQATT, CDR2 SNEGSKA (reference sequence). CDR3 sequence (DNA): TGCAGTGCTAGAGTAGGAGGGAGCTCCTATAATTCACCCCTCCACTTT. Its translation is CSARVGGSSYNSPLHF.

In the case of this clonotype: A read error may account for a junction end that differs from germline. The chain recombines TRBV11-2 with TRBJ1-4; 7 positions match TRBD1. Germline values: CDR1 SGHAT, CDR2 FQNNGV. This CDR3 comprises 17 residues. CDR3 sequence: CASSFPKGAPTNEKLFF. Written as DNA, the CDR3 is TGTGCCAGCAGCTTTCCTAAGGGGGCGCCAACTAATGAAAAGCTGTTTTTT.

A few counts support this clonotype. This chain connects TRBV4-2 to TRBJ2-3; D may match TRBD1 or TRBD2 (5 bases each). Trimming took off 1 base at V and 0 bases at J, with 11 bases between the two ends. This CDR3 is 16 amino acids long. The germline V gene encodes CDR1 LGHNA and CDR2 YNFKEQ. The CDR3 nucleotides are TGTGCCAGCAGCCAAGGGTCCGGGGCTAGCACAGATACGCAGTATTTT. Its translation: CASSQGSGASTDTQYF.